This T cell receptor beta chain was recorded in a study of STAT5B mutations in CD4+ large granular lymphocyte leukemia. This clone was detected a few times. Its antigen is unidentified. In the original workflow: Productive clonotypes were detectable down to 2.59 x 10-5 frequency. Assay: immunoSEQ multiplex PCR; the TCRdb copy retains only in-frame clones and omits some. V and J calls plus clone size are reproduced from that table; the DNA served to infer D and trimming. The data contain approximately 20,000 clones, around 85% of them singletons. Losses at the gene ends were 7 bases for V and 3 bases for J; bases not matched to a gene: 5. The length of the CDR3 is 13 residues. Germline CDR1 SGHRS, CDR2 YFSETQ. Findings of the study overall: Compared with healthy controls (2/35), patient top clones favored TRBV06 (8/27). CD4-sorted patient repertoires seemed more clonal than healthy CD4+ repertoires.

Controls came from buffy coats of healthy blood donors. This chain joins TRBV5-1 and TRBJ1-2; TRBD1 agrees at 8 bases. The receptor's source is a human donor in good health. Material: CD4+ T cells from blood buffy coats. The DNA of the CDR3 is TGCGCCAGCGGCGACAGGGGATACTATGGCTACACCTTC. It yields the protein CASGDRGYYGYTF. Supplemented by reference TRBV5-1 and TRBJ1-2, the full variable domain reads KAGVTQTPRYLIKTRGQQVTLSCSPISGHRSVSWYQQTPGQGLQFLFEYFSETQRNKGNFPGRFSGRQFSNSRSEMNVSTLELGDSALYLCASGDRGYYGYTFGSGTRLTVV.